The table lists the clone carrying this T cell receptor beta chain with a count of one. Its antigen is undetermined. These data originate in a study of cytomegalovirus exposure and HLA in healthy donors. Across the study: Falling in the Caucasian-associated ancestry cluster were roughly 86% of under 500 genotyped donors. Regarding the study as a whole: When presence/absence was analysed, sequencing depth was taken to be roughly uniform across donors.

Vbeta (60) and Jbeta (13) primers were used in the PCR. Source study methods: A later analysis counted 70 million to 85 million unique TCR beta chains, some 10 million shared. Sequenced by immunoSEQ multiplex PCR; TCRdb stores in-frame clones only, minus some. The DNA was the basis for D and trimming; V, J and clone size are from that table. Among roughly 100,000 clones listed, over 70% were seen once. Germline loops: CDR1 MNHEY, CDR2 SMNVEV (reference sequence). The CDR3 totals 12 residues. Trimming removed 6 bases at V and 5 bases at J, with 8 bases between. The TCR comes from a man between 45 and 60 years old in good health and CMV-seropositive. The chain employs TRBV27 and TRBJ2-1; the D is unclear. Sequenced sample: PBMCs. CDR3 nucleotides: TGTGCCAGCAGCGACAACAACAATGAGCAGTTCTTC. This gives the protein CASSDNNNEQFF.